Below are 10 T cell receptor beta chains sequenced from a single sample in a study of cytomegalovirus exposure and HLA in healthy donors. Generated by immunoSEQ multiplex PCR, the TCRdb table keeps only in-frame clones and is missing some. The sample lists 220,000 or so clones, 80% to 95% occurring once. Sequenced material: PBMCs. These receptors were taken from a woman younger than 30 in good health and CMV-seronegative.

In its sample, this clone was seen once. V and J are TRBV6-1 and TRBJ2-7; possible D gene TRBD2, 6 bases. V shed 8 bases and J shed 3 bases, with 17 bases lying between them. Germline V gene sequence: CDR1 MNHNS, CDR2 SASEGT. The CDR3 runs 14 residues. CDR3 nucleotide sequence: TGTGCCAGCGCCCTCGGGTGGGGACTCTACGAGCAGTACTTC. Translating gives CASALGWGLYEQYF.

V usage is TRBV6-5 and J usage is TRBJ2-2; no firm D call. The CDR3 is 14 amino acids. Germline-derived CDR1 and CDR2 are MNHEY and SVGAGI. Trimming took 2 bases from V and 1 from J, leaving 5 bases between them. Here the CDR3 DNA reads TGTGCCAGCAGTTACGAGGTGAACACCGGGGAGCTGTTTTTT. Encoded protein: CASSYEVNTGELFF.

J is TRBJ1-2 and V is TRBV29-1, with a weak D call TRBD1 (5 bases). V was shortened by 4 bases and J by 0 bases, with 12 bases between the two germline ends. Per germline, CDR1 SQVTM and CDR2 ANQGSEA. There are 14 residues in the CDR3. The CDR3, as DNA: TGCAGCGTTGTGAAAGGGGATCCTAACTATGGCTACACCTTC. Its protein product is CSVVKGDPNYGYTF.

The CDR3 coding sequence is TGCAGCGCAACGCGAGGACAGTCGTATGGCTACACCTTC. Protein: CSATRGQSYGYTF. The chain joins TRBV29-1 to TRBJ1-2; D is possibly TRBD1 (6 bases). CDR3 size: 13 residues. Germline CDR1 reads SQVTM; CDR2 reads ANQGSEA. Deletions cut 7 bases from V and 5 bases from J, with 17 bases between.

J is TRBJ2-3 and V is TRBV9; perhaps TRBD2 as D (5 bases). The V gene lost 0 bases and the J gene lost 6 bases, with 23 bases spanning the gap. Germline CDR1 and CDR2: SGDLS and YYNGEE. This CDR3 has 18 residues. This CDR3 is CASSVGPGPRVPADTQYF. Here the CDR3 DNA reads TGTGCCAGCAGCGTAGGGCCGGGCCCGAGGGTTCCGGCTGATACGCAGTATTTT.

The chain couples TRBV27 to TRBJ1-3; 7 nucleotides agree with TRBD1. Germline lookup yields CDR1 MNHEY and CDR2 SMNVEV (reference sequence). The CDR3 consists of 14 residues. V lost 5 bases to trimming and J lost 4 bases; unmatched junction nucleotides: 5. CDR3 DNA sequence: TGTGCCAGCAGTCCCCGGGACAGCGGAAACACCATATATTTT. This encodes CASSPRDSGNTIYF.

This rearrangement joins TRBV28 to TRBJ1-3; D gene uncertain. CDR1 and CDR2 from the germline V gene are MDHEN and SYDVKM. There are 16 residues in the CDR3. Trimming took off 4 bases at V and 0 bases at J, with 13 bases between the two ends. As DNA, the CDR3 is TGTGCCAGCAGTTACTTTAAGACAAGCTCTGGAAACACCATATATTTT. This sequence encodes CASSYFKTSSGNTIYF.

The chain has TRBV6-5 and TRBJ1-2, with D perhaps matching TRBD1 (5 bases). Germline values: CDR1 MNHEY, CDR2 SVGAGI. Trimming shortened V by 1 base and J by 3 bases, and 15 bases separated the two germline ends. The CDR3 is 16 amino acids. CDR3 residues: CASSYLFGGGDYGYTF. DNA for the CDR3: TGTGCCAGCAGTTACTTATTCGGGGGGGGTGACTATGGCTACACCTTC.

The gene calls are TRBV5-1 and TRBJ2-1, with 10 nucleotides matching TRBD2. The CDR3 covers 16 residues. The V gene end was trimmed by 4 bases and the J gene end by 8 bases; junction bases not matched to a gene: 12. Germline lookup yields CDR1 SGHRS and CDR2 YFSETQ. The chain's CDR3 is CASSHREREGLHEQFF. The CDR3 nucleotides are TGCGCCAGCAGCCACCGGGAGCGGGAGGGCCTTCATGAGCAGTTCTTC.

In its sample, this clone was seen a few times. The V call is TRBV30, the J call TRBJ1-5; TRBD1 agrees at 7 bases. The CDR3 runs to 15 residues. Germline V gene data show CDR1 as GTSNPN and CDR2 as SVGIG (reference sequence). J was trimmed by 6 bases and V by 0 bases; bases with no gene match: 8. The CDR3 reads CAWSVGDRASQPQHF. The CDR3 coding sequence is TGTGCCTGGAGTGTAGGGGACAGAGCTAGTCAGCCCCAGCATTTT.